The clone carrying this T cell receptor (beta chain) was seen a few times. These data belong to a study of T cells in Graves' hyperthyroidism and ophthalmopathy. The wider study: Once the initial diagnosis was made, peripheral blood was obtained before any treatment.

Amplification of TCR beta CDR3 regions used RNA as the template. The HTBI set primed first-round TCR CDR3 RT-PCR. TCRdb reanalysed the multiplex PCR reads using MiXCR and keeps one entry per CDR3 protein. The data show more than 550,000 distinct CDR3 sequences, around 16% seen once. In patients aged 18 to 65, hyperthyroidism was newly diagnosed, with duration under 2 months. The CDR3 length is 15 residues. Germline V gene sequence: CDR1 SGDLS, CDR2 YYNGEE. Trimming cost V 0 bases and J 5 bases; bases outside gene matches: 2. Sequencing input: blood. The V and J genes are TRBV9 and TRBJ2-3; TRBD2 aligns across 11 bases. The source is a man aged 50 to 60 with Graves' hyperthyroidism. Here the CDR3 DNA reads TGTGCCAGCAGCGTAGCTAGCGGGAGGATAGATACGCAGTATTTT. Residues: CASSVASGRIDTQYF.